These 3 T cell receptor beta chains originate from one sample sequenced in a study of cytomegalovirus exposure and HLA in healthy donors. TCRdb's copy holds only in-frame clones and misses some; the assay was immunoSEQ multiplex PCR. The data contain around 120,000 clones, 88% of them singletons. Sequenced material: PBMCs. These receptor sequences come from a young woman in good health and CMV-seropositive.

The table lists this clone with a count of one. V usage is TRBV9 and J usage is TRBJ2-7; 7 bases are a match to TRBD1. J lost 3 bases, V lost 0 bases, and 0 bases had no gene match. CDR3 length: 13 amino acids. CDR1 is SGDLS and CDR2 is YYNGEE in the germline V gene. CDR3 in amino acids: CASSVGDSYEQYF. The CDR3 DNA follows: TGTGCCAGCAGCGTAGGGGACAGCTACGAGCAGTACTTC.

The chain recombines TRBV30 with TRBJ2-1; 15 nucleotides line up with TRBD2. The germline V gene encodes CDR1 GTSNPN and CDR2 SVGIG (reference sequence). The CDR3 runs to 17 residues. Trimming took 0 bases from V and 9 from J; bases not matched to a gene: 9. In DNA, the CDR3 is TGTGCCTGGAGTGTTATTCGGACTAGCGGGAGGGCCGGTGAGCAGTTCTTC. Translated, it gives CAWSVIRTSGRAGEQFF.

This clone appeared a single time. The J gene is TRBJ1-2, the V gene TRBV9; TRBD1 matches at 8 bases. The CDR3 runs to 16 residues. V shed 3 bases and J 3 bases; nucleotides not matched to a gene: 10. The germline V gene has CDR1 SGDLS and CDR2 YYNGEE. The DNA of the CDR3 is TGTGCCAGCAGCGCTAGAGAACAGGGGGAGGACTATGGCTACACCTTC. This sequence encodes CASSAREQGEDYGYTF. Drawing the rest from reference TRBV9 and TRBJ1-2, the complete variable domain is DSGVTQTPKHLITATGQRVTLRCSPRSGDLSVYWYQQSLDQGLQFLIQYYNGEERAKGNILERFSAQQFPDLHSELNLSSLELGDSALYFCASSAREQGEDYGYTFGSGTRLTVV.